This T cell receptor (beta chain) was sequenced for a study of technical replicates of blood from several donors. The assay was immunoSEQ multiplex PCR, and TCRdb's table has in-frame clones only and misses some. The sample holds 60,000 to 90,000 clones, about 97% seen once. Looked up from germline, CDR1 is SNHLY and CDR2 is FYNNEI. There are 12 residues in the CDR3. V was pared by 4 bases and J by 7 bases, with 11 bases between. This TCR came from a human donor in good health. The sequencing sample was made of T cells isolated from PBMCs. The chain recombines TRBV2 with TRBJ2-7; tentative D call: TRBD1 (6 bases). CDR3 sequence (DNA): TGTGCCAGCAGTGTGGCAGGGGTTGAGCAGTACTTC. As protein: CASSVAGVEQYF. The variable domain in full, completed from reference TRBV2 and TRBJ2-7, reads EPEVTQTPSHQVTQMGQEVILRCVPISNHLYFYWYRQILGQKVEFLVSFYNNEISEKSEIFDDQFSVERPDGSNFTLKIRSTKLEDSAMYFCASSVAGVEQYFGPGTRLTVT.